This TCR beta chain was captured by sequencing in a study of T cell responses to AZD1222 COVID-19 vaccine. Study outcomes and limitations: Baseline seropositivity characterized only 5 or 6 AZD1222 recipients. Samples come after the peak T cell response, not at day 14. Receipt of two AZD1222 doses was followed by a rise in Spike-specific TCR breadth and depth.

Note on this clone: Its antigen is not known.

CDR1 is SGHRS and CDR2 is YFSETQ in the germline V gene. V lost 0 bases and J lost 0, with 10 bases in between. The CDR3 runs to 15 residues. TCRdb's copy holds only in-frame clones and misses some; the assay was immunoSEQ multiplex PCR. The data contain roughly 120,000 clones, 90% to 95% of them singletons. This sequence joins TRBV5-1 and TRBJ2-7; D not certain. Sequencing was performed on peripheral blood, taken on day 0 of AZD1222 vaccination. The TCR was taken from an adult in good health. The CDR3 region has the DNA TGCGCCAGCAGCTTGGGGACGGAATTCTCCTACGAGCAGTACTTC. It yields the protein CASSLGTEFSYEQYF.